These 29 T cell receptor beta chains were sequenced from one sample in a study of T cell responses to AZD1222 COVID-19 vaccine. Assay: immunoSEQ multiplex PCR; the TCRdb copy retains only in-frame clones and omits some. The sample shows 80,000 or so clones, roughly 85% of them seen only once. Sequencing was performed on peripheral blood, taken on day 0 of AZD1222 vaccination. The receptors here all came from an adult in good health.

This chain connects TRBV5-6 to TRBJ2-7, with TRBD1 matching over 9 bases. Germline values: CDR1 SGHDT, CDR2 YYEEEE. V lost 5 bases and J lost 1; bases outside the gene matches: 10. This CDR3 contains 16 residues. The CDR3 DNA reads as TGTGCCAGCAGTTCACAGGGGGCGAAGTGGTCCTACGAGCAGTACTTC. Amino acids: CASSSQGAKWSYEQYF.

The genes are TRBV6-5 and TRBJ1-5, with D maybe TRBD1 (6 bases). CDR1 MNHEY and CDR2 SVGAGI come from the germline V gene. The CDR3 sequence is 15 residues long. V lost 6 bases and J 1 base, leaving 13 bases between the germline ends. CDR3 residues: CASRPRGKSNQPQHF. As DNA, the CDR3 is TGTGCCAGCAGGCCCAGGGGTAAAAGCAATCAGCCCCAGCATTTT.

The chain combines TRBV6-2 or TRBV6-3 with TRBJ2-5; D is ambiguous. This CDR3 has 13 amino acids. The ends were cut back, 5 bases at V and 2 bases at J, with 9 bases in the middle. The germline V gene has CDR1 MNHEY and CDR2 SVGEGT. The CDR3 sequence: CASSTLRQETQYF. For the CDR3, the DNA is TGTGCCAGCAGTACACTGAGACAAGAGACCCAGTACTTC.

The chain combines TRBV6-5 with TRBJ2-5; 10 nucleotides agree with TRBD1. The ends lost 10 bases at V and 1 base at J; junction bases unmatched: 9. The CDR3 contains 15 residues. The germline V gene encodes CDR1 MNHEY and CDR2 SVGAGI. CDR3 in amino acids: CATPGTGVIQETQYF. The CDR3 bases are TGTGCCACCCCCGGGACAGGGGTCATCCAAGAGACCCAGTACTTC.

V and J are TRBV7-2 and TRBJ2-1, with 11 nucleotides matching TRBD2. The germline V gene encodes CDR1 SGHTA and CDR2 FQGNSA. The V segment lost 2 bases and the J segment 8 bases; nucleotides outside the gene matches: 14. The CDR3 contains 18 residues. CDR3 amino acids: CASSLRGRASGGFDEQFF. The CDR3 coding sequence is TGTGCCAGCAGCTTACGGGGTCGGGCTAGCGGGGGGTTTGATGAGCAGTTCTTC.

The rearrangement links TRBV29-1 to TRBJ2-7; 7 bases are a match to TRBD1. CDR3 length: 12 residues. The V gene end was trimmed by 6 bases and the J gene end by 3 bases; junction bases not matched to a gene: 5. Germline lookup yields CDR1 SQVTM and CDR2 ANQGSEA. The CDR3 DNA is TGCAGCGTGCTCGGACAGGACTACGAGCAGTACTTC. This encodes CSVLGQDYEQYF.

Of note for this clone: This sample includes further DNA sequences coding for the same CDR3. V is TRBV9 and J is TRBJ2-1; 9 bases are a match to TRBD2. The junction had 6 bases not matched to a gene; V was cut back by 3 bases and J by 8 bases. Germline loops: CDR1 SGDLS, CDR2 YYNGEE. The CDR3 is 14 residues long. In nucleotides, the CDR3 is TGTGCCAGCAGCGGCAGCGGGGGGTCATATGAGCAGTTCTTC. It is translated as CASSGSGGSYEQFF.

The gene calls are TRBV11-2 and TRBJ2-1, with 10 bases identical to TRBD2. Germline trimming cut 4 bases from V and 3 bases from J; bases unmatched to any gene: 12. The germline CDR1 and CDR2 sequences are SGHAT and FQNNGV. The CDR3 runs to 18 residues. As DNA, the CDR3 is TGTGCCAGCAGCTACCGAGACCCCCGGACTAGCGGCTACAATGAGCAGTTCTTC. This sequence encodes CASSYRDPRTSGYNEQFF. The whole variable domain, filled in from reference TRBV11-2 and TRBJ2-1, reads EAGVAQSPRYKIIEKRQSVAFWCNPISGHATLYWYQQILGQGPKLLIQFQNNGVVDDSQLPKDRFSAERLKGVDSTLKIQPAKLEDSAVYLCASSYRDPRTSGYNEQFFGPGTRLTVL.

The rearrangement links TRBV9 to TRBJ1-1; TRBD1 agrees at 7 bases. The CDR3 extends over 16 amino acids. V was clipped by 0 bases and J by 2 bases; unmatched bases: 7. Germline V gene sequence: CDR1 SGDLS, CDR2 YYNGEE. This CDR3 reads CASSVDGTAINTEAFF. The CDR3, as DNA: TGTGCCAGCAGCGTAGATGGGACAGCGATCAACACTGAAGCTTTCTTT.

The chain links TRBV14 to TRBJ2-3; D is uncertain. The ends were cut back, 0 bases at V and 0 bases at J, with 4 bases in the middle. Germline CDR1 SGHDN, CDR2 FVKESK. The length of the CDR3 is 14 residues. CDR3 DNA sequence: TGTGCCAGCAGCCAAGATTTCAGCACAGATACGCAGTATTTT. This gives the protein CASSQDFSTDTQYF. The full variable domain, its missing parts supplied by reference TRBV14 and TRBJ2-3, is EAGVTQFPSHSVIEKGQTVTLRCDPISGHDNLYWYRRVMGKEIKFLLHFVKESKQDESGMPNNRFLAERTGGTYSTLKVQPAELEDSGVYFCASSQDFSTDTQYFGPGTRLTVL.

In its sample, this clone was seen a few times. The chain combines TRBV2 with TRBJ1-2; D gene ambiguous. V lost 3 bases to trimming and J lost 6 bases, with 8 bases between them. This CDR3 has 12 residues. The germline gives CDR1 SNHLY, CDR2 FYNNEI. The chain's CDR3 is CASSDPRHGYTF. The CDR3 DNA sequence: TGTGCCAGCAGTGACCCTCGGCATGGCTACACCTTC.

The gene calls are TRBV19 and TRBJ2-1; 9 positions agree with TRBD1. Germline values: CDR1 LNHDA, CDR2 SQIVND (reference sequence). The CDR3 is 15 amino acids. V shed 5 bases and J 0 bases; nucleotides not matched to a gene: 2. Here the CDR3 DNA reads TGTGCCAGTAGTGGACAGGGGAGCTCCTACAATGAGCAGTTCTTC. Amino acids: CASSGQGSSYNEQFF.

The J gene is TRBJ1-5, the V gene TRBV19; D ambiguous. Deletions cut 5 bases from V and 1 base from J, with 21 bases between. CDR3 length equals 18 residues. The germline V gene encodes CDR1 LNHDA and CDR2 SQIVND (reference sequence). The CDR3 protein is CASSDSWRTGGSNQPQHF. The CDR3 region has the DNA TGTGCCAGTAGTGATAGTTGGAGGACCGGAGGCAGCAATCAGCCCCAGCATTTT.

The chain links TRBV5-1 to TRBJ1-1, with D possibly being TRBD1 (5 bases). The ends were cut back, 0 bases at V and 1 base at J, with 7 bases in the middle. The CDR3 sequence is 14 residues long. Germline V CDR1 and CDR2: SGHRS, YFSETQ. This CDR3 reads CASSLVQGNTEAFF. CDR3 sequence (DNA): TGCGCCAGCAGCTTGGTTCAGGGGAACACTGAAGCTTTCTTT.

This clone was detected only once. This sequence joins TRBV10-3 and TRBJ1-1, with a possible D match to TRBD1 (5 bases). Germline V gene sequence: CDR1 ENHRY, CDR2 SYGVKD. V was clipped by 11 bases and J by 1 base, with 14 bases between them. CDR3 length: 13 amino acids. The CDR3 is CASSGGGNTEAFF. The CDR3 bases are TGTGCCTCCTCGGGGGGAGGGAACACTGAAGCTTTCTTT.

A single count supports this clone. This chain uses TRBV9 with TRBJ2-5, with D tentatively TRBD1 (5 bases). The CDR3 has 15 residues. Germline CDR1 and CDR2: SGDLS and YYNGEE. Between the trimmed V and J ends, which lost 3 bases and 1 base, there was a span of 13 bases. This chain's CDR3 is CASSASRVTQETQYF. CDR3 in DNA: TGTGCCAGCAGCGCGTCCAGGGTAACCCAAGAGACCCAGTACTTC. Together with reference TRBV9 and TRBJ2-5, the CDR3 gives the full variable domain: DSGVTQTPKHLITATGQRVTLRCSPRSGDLSVYWYQQSLDQGLQFLIQYYNGEERAKGNILERFSAQQFPDLHSELNLSSLELGDSALYFCASSASRVTQETQYFGPGTRLLVL.

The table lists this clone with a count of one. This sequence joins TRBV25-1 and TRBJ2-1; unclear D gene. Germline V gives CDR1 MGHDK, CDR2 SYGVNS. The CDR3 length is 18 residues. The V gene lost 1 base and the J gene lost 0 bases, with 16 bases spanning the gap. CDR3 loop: CASSEWGLRPSSYNEQFF. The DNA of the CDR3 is TGTGCCAGCAGTGAATGGGGATTGAGGCCCAGCTCCTACAATGAGCAGTTCTTC.

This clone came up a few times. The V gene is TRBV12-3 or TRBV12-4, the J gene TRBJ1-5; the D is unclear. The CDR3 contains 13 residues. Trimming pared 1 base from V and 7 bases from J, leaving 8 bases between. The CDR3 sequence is CASSLGANQPQHF. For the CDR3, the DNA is TGTGCCAGCAGTTTAGGAGCGAACCAGCCCCAGCATTTT.

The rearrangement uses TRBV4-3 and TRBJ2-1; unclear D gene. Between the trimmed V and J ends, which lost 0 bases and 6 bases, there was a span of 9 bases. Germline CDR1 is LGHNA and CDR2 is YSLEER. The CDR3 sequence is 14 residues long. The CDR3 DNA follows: TGCGCCAGCAGCCAAGACAGGACCTCCAATGAGCAGTTCTTC. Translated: CASSQDRTSNEQFF.

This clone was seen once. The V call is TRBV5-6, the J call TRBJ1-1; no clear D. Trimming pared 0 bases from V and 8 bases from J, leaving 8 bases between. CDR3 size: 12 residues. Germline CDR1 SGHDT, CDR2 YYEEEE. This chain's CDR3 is CASSLGPGEAFF. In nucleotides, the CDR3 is TGTGCCAGCAGCTTGGGTCCGGGGGAAGCTTTCTTT.

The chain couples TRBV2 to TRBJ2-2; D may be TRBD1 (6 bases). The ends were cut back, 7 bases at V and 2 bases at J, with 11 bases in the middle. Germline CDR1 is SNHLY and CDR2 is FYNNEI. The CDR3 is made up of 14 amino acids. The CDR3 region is CASKAGDNTGELFF. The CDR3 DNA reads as TGTGCCAGCAAGGCAGGGGACAACACCGGGGAGCTGTTTTTT.

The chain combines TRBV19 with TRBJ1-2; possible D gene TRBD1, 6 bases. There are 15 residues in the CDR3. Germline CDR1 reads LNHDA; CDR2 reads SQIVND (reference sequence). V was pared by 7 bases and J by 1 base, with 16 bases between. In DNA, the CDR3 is TGTGCCAGTACCGACGACAGGAGCTATAACTATGGCTACACCTTC. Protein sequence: CASTDDRSYNYGYTF.

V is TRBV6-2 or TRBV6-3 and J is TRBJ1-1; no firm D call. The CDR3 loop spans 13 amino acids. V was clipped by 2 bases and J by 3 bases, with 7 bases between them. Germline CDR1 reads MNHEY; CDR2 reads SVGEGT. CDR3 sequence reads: CASSYGGYTEAFF. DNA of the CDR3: TGTGCCAGCAGTTACGGAGGTTACACTGAAGCTTTCTTT.

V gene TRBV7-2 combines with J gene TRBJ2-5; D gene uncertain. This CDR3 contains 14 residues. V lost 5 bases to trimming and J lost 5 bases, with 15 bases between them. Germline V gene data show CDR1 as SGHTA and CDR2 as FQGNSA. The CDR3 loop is CASSPGSGRETQYF. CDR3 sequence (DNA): TGTGCCAGCAGCCCCGGGTCTGGGCGGGAGACCCAGTACTTC.

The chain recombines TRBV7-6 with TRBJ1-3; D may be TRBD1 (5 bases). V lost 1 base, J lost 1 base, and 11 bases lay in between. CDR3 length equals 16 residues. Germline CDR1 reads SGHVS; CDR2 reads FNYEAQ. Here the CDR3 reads CASSLVAGGSGNTIYF. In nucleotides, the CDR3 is TGTGCCAGCAGCTTAGTGGCCGGGGGTTCTGGAAACACCATATATTTT. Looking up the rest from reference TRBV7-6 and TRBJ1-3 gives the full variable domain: GAGVSQSPRYKVTKRGQDVALRCDPISGHVSLYWYRQALGQGPEFLTYFNYEAQQDKSGLPNDRFSAERPEGSISTLTIQRTEQRDSAMYRCASSLVAGGSGNTIYFGEGSWLTVV.

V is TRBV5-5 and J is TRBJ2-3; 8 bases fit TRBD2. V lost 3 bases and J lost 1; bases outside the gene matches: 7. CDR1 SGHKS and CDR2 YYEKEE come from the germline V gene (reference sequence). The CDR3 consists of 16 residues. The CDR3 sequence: CASSSHRGGRTDTQYF. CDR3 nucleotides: TGTGCCAGCAGCTCCCATCGCGGGGGGCGCACAGATACGCAGTATTTT.

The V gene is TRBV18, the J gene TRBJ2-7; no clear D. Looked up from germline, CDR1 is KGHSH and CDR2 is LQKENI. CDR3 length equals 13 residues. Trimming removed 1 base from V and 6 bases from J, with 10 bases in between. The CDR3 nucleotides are TGTGCCAGCTCACCACTCAGTCTTCCCGAGCAGTACTTC. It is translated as CASSPLSLPEQYF.

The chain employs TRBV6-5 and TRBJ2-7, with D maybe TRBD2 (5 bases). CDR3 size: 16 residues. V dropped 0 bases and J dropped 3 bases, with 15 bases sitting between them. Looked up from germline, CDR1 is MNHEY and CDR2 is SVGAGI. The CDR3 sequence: CASSYSAGLRVYEQYF. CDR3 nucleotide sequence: TGTGCCAGCAGTTACTCGGCAGGCCTGAGGGTCTACGAGCAGTACTTC.

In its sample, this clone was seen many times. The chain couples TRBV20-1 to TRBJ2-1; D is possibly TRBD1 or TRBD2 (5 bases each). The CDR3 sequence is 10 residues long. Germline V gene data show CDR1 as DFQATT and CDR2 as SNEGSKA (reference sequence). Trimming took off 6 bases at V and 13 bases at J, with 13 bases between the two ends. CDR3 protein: CSASRGQQFF. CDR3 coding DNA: TGCAGTGCAAGCCGGGGCCAACAGTTCTTC.